The clone carrying this TCR beta chain was picked up a small number of times. Vbeta (60) and Jbeta (13) primers were used in the PCR. Sequencing used immunoSEQ multiplex PCR; TCRdb keeps in-frame clones, though not all of them. This table holds about 93,000 clones, just over 75% found once. This entry belongs to a study of cytomegalovirus exposure and HLA in healthy donors. The CDR3 has 12 amino acids. V shed 1 base and J 11 bases; nucleotides not matched to a gene: 4. Germline V gives CDR1 SEHNR, CDR2 FQNEAQ (reference sequence). V usage is TRBV7-9 and J usage is TRBJ1-1; 7 positions agree with TRBD1. Sequencing was performed on PBMCs. This clonotype was obtained from a man aged 30 to 39 in good health and CMV-seronegative. In DNA, the CDR3 is TGTGCCAGCAGCTTAGGACAGGGAAGCGCTTTCTTT. Translating it yields CASSLGQGSAFF.